This TCR beta chain was found in a study of T-cell memory formation after mild COVID-19. The wider study: For the most part, TCR clusters were specific to one donor. Study results and limitations: Researchers report contracting CD4+ clones mostly in CM and EM, with CD8+ clones in EMRA.

The CDR3 contains 16 residues. In germline, CDR1 is MNHNY, CDR2 SVGAGI (reference sequence). The junction had 12 bases not matched to a gene; V was cut back by 4 bases and J by 5 bases. Of note for this clonotype: Its specificity is not known.

TCRdb processed the 5' RACE reads anew with MiXCR; each CDR3 protein has one entry. The data hold 300,000 to 350,000 distinct CDR3 sequences, with 10% to 15% observed a single time. The sequence came from a man in his late teens or twenties who had mild COVID-19 (a few samples of this study predate the infection). Cell type and time point are not known. The sequencing input was PBMCs or a T cell subset sorted from them (not recorded which). The chain links TRBV6-6 to TRBJ2-5, with 8 bases lining up with TRBD1. The CDR3 DNA sequence: TGTGCCAGCAGTTCATTCGCCCAGGGGGCTAGGGAGACCCAGTACTTC. Translation gives CASSSFAQGARETQYF.